This entry lists 16 T cell receptor beta chains sequenced from one sample in a study of identifying expanded T cells in peripheral blood. TCRdb's table, derived via immunoSEQ multiplex PCR, lists solely in-frame clones and lacks some. This sample has approximately 120,000 clones, with about 87% found just once. Sample: blood. These receptors were obtained from a person between 18 and 69 years old in good health.

DNA of the CDR3: TGTGCCAGCAGCTTCGGACAGGGTGGGGTCAATGAAAAACTGTTTTTT. As protein: CASSFGQGGVNEKLFF. The genes are TRBV7-6 and TRBJ1-4; TRBD1 agrees at 8 bases. J gave up 5 bases and V 3 bases, and 8 bases lay outside the gene matches. Per germline, CDR1 SGHVS and CDR2 FNYEAQ. CDR3 length: 16 amino acids.

The V call is TRBV21-1, the J call TRBJ1-5. TRBV21-1 is reported as a pseudogene. The CDR3 has 14 amino acids. The CDR3 protein is CASRPVDLRKPQHF. DNA for the CDR3: TGTGCCAGCAGACCTGTGGACTTGAGGAAGCCCCAGCATTTT.

This chain links TRBV19 with TRBJ2-3; 16 nucleotides line up with TRBD2. Germline V lookup: CDR1 LNHDA, CDR2 SQIVND (reference sequence). The CDR3 runs 18 residues. Germline trimming cut 5 bases from V and 3 bases from J; bases unmatched to any gene: 8. CDR3: CASSYSGTSGRATDTQYF. DNA for the CDR3: TGTGCCAGTAGTTATAGTGGGACTAGCGGGAGGGCAACAGATACGCAGTATTTT.

The chain combines TRBV29-1 with TRBJ2-3; a possible D gene is TRBD2 (6 bases). V lost 3 bases to trimming and J lost 0 bases, with 7 bases between them. The CDR3 length is 13 residues. Germline CDR1 is SQVTM and CDR2 is ANQGSEA. As DNA, the CDR3 is TGCAGCGTTGACGGGGGTAGCACAGATACGCAGTATTTT. Translated, it gives CSVDGGSTDTQYF.

This clone was seen a single time. The rearrangement joins TRBV9 to TRBJ2-3; 7 bases fit TRBD2. CDR3 length equals 14 residues. J was trimmed by 6 bases and V by 3 bases; bases with no gene match: 7. In germline, CDR1 is SGDLS, CDR2 YYNGEE. CDR3 loop: CASSGRPGGDTQYF. The CDR3 DNA is TGTGCCAGCAGCGGAAGACCCGGGGGGGATACGCAGTATTTT.

The CDR3 sequence is CASSILGDNQPQHF. As DNA, the CDR3 is TGTGCCAGTAGTATCCTCGGGGATAATCAGCCCCAGCATTTT. The chain uses TRBV19 and TRBJ1-5; D is uncertain. With 3 bases removed from V and 4 bases from J, the gap between germline ends came to 10 bases. Germline V CDR1 and CDR2: LNHDA, SQIVND (reference sequence). This CDR3 is 14 amino acids long.

Only one count was recorded for this clone. The chain recombines TRBV11-2 with TRBJ1-3; 8 nucleotides match TRBD1. The V gene end was trimmed by 5 bases and the J gene end by 2 bases; junction bases not matched to a gene: 14. Germline V gene lookup returns CDR1 SGHAT and CDR2 FQNNGV. The CDR3 is made up of 18 amino acids. The CDR3 region has the DNA TGTGCCAGCAGCACAGATCGGGGGACAGGCAGACCTGGAAACACCATATATTTT. It is translated as CASSTDRGTGRPGNTIYF.

This clone has only a few counts. The chain has TRBV18 and TRBJ2-7; 9 nucleotides agree with TRBD1. CDR3 length: 13 amino acids. In germline, CDR1 is KGHSH, CDR2 LQKENI. Trimming cost V 6 bases and J 3 bases; bases outside gene matches: 3. CDR3 residues: CASSRQGDYEQYF. For the CDR3, the DNA is TGTGCCAGCTCTCGACAGGGGGACTACGAGCAGTACTTC.

J is TRBJ1-2 and V is TRBV7-2; D gene unclear. This CDR3 is built from 13 residues. The V gene's germline CDR1 is SGHTA and CDR2 FQGNSA. With 3 bases removed from V and 6 bases from J, the gap between germline ends came to 11 bases. CDR3 protein: CASSFRQTDGYTF. CDR3 coding DNA: TGTGCCAGCAGCTTTCGACAAACGGATGGCTACACCTTC.

This chain joins TRBV21-1 and TRBJ1-6. TRBV21-1 counts as a pseudogene. There are 15 residues in the CDR3. The DNA of the CDR3 is TGTGCCAGCAGCAAAGAAAGGGCTTTCAATTCACCCCTCCACTTT. It translates to CASSKERAFNSPLHF.

This clone is termed medium-sized (0.01 to 0.1%). The chain employs TRBV9 and TRBJ1-2; 10 nucleotides line up with TRBD1. The CDR3 has 15 residues. Germline V gene data show CDR1 as SGDLS and CDR2 as YYNGEE. The V and J ends lost 3 bases and 11 bases, in that order; junction bases with no gene match: 13. The CDR3 bases are TGTGCCAGCAGCGCCGGACTCCGGGGACAGGGGAGATACACCTTC. Amino acids: CASSAGLRGQGRYTF.

The chain carries TRBV6-5 and TRBJ2-7; D may be TRBD2 (5 bases). The CDR3 contains 13 residues. Germline lookup yields CDR1 MNHEY and CDR2 SVGAGI. V lost 10 bases, J lost 5 bases, and 18 bases lay in between. CDR3 region: CATTATGSHEQYF. CDR3 DNA sequence: TGTGCCACCACGGCGACGGGAAGCCACGAGCAGTACTTC.

The genes are TRBV7-3 and TRBJ2-7; weak D call: TRBD1 (5 bases). The CDR3 contains 17 residues. Per germline, CDR1 SGHTA and CDR2 FQGTGA. Trimming removed 5 bases at V and 2 bases at J, with 22 bases between. CDR3 sequence (DNA): TGTGCCAGCAGCCCCCACGGTGTGGGGCCAGGAACCTACGAGCAGTACTTC. Its translation is CASSPHGVGPGTYEQYF.

The chain carries TRBV7-2 and TRBJ1-2, with D perhaps TRBD1 (5 bases). V was trimmed by 5 bases and J by 5 bases, leaving 15 bases between them. From germline, CDR1 is SGHTA and CDR2 FQGNSA. CDR3 size: 14 residues. The CDR3 DNA is TGTGCCAGCAGCCCCTCGGGAGGGGAATATGGCTACACCTTC. Translated, it gives CASSPSGGEYGYTF. Filled out from reference TRBV7-2 and TRBJ1-2, the complete variable domain reads GAGVSQSPSNKVTEKGKDVELRCDPISGHTALYWYRQSLGQGLEFLIYFQGNSAPDKSGLPSDRFSAERTGGSVSTLTIQRTQQEDSAVYLCASSPSGGEYGYTFGSGTRLTVV.

Remarks on this clone: At the DNA level, this CDR3 is encoded by other sequences in the same sample as well. The chain recombines TRBV18 with TRBJ2-5; the D is unclear. This CDR3 contains 14 residues. Looked up from germline, CDR1 is KGHSH and CDR2 is LQKENI. V lost 1 base, J lost 1 base, and 7 bases lay in between. In nucleotides, the CDR3 is TGTGCCAGCTCACCACAGGGCTCCCAAGAGACCCAGTACTTC. This translates into CASSPQGSQETQYF.

The genes are TRBV29-1 and TRBJ2-2, with TRBD2 matching 8 bases. The CDR3 consists of 14 residues. The V gene end was trimmed by 7 bases and the J gene end by 5 bases; junction bases not matched to a gene: 9. Germline V gives CDR1 SQVTM, CDR2 ANQGSEA. CDR3 DNA sequence: TGCAGCGCCATAAGGCGGGAGGTTACCGGGGAGCTGTTTTTT. Translating gives CSAIRREVTGELFF.